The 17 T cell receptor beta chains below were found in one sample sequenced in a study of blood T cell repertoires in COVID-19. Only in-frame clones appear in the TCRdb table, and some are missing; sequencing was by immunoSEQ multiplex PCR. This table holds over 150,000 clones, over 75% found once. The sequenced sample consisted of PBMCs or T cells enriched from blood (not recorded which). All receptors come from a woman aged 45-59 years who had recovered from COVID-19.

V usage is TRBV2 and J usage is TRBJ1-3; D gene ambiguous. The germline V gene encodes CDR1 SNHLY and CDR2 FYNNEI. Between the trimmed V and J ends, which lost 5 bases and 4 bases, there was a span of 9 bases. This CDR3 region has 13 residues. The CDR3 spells CASSLVLGNTIYF. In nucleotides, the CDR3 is TGTGCCAGCAGTCTCGTTCTGGGAAACACCATATATTTT.

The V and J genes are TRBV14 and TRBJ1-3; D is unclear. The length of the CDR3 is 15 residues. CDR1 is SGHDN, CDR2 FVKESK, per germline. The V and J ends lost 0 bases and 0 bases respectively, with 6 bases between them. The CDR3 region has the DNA TGTGCCAGCAGCCAAGAGTACGGCTCTGGAAACACCATATATTTT. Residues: CASSQEYGSGNTIYF.

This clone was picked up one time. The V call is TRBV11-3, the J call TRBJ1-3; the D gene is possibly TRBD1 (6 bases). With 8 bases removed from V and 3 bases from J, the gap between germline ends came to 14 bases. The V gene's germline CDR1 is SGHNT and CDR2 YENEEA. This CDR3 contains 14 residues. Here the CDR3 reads CASALGGDGNTIYF. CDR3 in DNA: TGTGCCAGCGCCCTAGGGGGAGATGGAAACACCATATATTTT.

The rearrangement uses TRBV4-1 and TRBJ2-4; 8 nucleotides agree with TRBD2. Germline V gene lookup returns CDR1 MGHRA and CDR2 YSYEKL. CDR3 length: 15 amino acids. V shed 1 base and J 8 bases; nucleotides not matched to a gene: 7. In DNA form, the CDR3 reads TGCGCCAGCAGCCAAGTCTTCGGGAGGGAGCACATTCAGTACTTC. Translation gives CASSQVFGREHIQYF.

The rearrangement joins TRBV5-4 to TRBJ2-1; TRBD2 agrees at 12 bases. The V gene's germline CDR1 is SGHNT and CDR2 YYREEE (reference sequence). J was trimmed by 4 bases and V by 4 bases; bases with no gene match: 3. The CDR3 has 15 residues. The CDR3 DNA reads TGTGCCAGCAGCCTAACTAGCGGGAGGTACAATGAGCAGTTCTTC. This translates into CASSLTSGRYNEQFF. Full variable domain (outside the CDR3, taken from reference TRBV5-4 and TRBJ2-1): ETGVTQSPTHLIKTRGQQVTLRCSSQSGHNTVSWYQQALGQGPQFIFQYYREEENGRGNFPPRFSGLQFPNYSSELNVNALELDDSALYLCASSLTSGRYNEQFFGPGTRLTVL.

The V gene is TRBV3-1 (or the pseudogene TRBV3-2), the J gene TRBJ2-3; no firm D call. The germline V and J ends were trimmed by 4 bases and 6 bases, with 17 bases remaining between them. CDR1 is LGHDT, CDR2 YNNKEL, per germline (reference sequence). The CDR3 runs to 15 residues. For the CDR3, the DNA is TGTGCCAGCAGCCGAAACCCCCCCCCTCAGGATACGCAGTATTTT. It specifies CASSRNPPPQDTQYF.

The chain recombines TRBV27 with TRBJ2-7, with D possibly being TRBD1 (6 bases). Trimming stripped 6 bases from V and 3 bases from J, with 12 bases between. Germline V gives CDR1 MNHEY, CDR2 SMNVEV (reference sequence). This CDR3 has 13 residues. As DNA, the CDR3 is TGTGCCAGCAGCCGGGACACTTACTACGAGCAGTACTTC. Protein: CASSRDTYYEQYF.

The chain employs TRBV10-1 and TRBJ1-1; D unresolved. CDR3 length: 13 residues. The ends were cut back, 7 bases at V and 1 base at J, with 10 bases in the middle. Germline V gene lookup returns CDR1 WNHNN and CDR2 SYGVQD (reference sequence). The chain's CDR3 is CASTEQTNTEAFF. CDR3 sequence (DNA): TGCGCCAGCACAGAACAGACGAACACTGAAGCTTTCTTT.

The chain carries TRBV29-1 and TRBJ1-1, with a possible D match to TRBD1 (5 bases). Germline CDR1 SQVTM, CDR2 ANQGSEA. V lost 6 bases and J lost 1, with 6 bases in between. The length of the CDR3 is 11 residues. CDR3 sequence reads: CSVDRNTEAFF. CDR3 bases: TGCAGCGTAGACAGGAACACTGAAGCTTTCTTT.

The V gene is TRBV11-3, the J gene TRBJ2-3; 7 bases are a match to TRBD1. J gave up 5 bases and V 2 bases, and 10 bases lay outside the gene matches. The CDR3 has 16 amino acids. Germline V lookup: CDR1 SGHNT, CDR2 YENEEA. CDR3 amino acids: CASSLRGQPGGDTQYF. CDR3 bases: TGTGCCAGCAGCTTACGGGGACAGCCAGGGGGAGATACGCAGTATTTT.

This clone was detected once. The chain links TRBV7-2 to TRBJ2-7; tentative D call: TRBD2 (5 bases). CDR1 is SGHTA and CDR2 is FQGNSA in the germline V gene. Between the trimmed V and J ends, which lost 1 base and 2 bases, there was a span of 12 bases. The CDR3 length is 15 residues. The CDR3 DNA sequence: TGTGCCAGCAGCTTAGGGTTCGGGAAGCCCTACGAGCAGTACTTC. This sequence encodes CASSLGFGKPYEQYF.

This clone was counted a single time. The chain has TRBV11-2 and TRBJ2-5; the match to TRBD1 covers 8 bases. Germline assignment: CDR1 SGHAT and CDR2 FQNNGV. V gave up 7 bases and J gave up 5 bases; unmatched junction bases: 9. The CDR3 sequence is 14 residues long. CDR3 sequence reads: CASTPDRASETQYF. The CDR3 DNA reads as TGTGCCAGCACCCCGGACAGGGCGAGCGAGACCCAGTACTTC.

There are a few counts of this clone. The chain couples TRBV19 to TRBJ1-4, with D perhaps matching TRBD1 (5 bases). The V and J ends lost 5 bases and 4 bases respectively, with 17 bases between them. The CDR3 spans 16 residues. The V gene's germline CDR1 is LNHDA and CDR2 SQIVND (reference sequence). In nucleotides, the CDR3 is TGTGCCAGTAGTTGGGGCCAGGCCACGGGTAATGAAAAACTGTTTTTT. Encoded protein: CASSWGQATGNEKLFF.

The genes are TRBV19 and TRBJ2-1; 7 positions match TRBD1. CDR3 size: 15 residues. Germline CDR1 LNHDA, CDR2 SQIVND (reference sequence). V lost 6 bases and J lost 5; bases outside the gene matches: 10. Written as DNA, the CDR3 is TGTGCCAGTAGCCGAGGGGGCAAGGCGGACAATGAGCAGTTCTTC. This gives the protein CASSRGGKADNEQFF.

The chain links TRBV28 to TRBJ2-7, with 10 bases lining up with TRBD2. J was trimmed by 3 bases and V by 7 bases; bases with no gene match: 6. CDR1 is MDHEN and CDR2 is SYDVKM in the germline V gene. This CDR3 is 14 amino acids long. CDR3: CASTRTSGGYEQYF. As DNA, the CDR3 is TGTGCCAGCACCAGGACTAGCGGAGGCTACGAGCAGTACTTC.

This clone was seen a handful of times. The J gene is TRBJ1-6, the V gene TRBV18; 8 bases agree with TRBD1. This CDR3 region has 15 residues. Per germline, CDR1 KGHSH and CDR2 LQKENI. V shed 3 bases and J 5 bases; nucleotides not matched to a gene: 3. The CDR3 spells CASSPTGANNSPLHF. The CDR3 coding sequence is TGTGCCAGCTCACCGACAGGGGCTAATAATTCACCCCTCCACTTT.

The CDR3 DNA reads TGTGCCAGCTACCGAGGAAGGGGCAATGAGCAGTTCTTC. This translates into CASYRGRGNEQFF. This sequence joins TRBV6-5 and TRBJ2-1; TRBD1 might be the D (5 bases). The germline V gene encodes CDR1 MNHEY and CDR2 SVGAGI. This CDR3 spans 13 amino acids. Trimming took off 8 bases at V and 6 bases at J, with 14 bases between the two ends.